Here is one T cell receptor beta chain with its context. As yet, its antigen is unknown. This entry comes from a study of shared clonotypes between healthy human individuals. Study-level results: Lower generation probabilities were found for non-shared clonotypes than for those shared by all four donors.

Losses at the gene ends were 4 bases for V and 10 bases for J; bases not matched to a gene: 11. Germline V gene sequence: CDR1 GTSNPN, CDR2 SVGIG (reference sequence). The CDR3 totals 15 residues. It was at deep level that the assay was run. Assay used: immunoSEQ multiplex PCR; TCRdb lists only in-frame clones, some missing. The data show 400,000 to 600,000 clones, 95% to 97% seen once. The sequence was obtained from a woman aged 30 to 39 in good health. The rearrangement joins TRBV30 to TRBJ1-6; 9 bases are a match to TRBD1. The source material was naive CD4+ T cells sorted from blood. As for subset: CD45RA+ positively selected. This CDR3 is CAWTISTGGFSPLHF. The DNA for the CDR3 is TGTGCCTGGACGATTTCGACAGGGGGTTTCTCACCCCTCCACTTT.